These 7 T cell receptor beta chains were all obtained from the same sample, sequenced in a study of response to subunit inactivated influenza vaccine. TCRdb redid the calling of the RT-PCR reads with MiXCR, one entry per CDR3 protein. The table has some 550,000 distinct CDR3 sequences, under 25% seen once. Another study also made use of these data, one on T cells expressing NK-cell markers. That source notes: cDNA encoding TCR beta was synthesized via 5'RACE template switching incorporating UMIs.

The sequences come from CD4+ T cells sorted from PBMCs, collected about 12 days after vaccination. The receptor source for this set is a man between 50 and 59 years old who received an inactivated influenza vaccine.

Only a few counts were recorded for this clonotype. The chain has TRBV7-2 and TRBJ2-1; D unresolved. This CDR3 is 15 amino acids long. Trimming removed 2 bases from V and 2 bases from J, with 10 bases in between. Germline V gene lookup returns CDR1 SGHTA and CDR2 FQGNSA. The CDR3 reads CASSLLAIAYNEQFF. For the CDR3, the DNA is TGTGCCAGCAGCTTACTGGCGATTGCCTACAATGAGCAGTTCTTC.

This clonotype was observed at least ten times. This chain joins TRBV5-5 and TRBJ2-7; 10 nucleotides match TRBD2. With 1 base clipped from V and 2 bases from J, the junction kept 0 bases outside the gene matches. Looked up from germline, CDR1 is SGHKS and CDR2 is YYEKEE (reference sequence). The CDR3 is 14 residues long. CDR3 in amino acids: CASSLTSGAYEQYF. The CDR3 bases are TGTGCCAGCAGCTTGACTAGCGGGGCCTACGAGCAGTACTTC.

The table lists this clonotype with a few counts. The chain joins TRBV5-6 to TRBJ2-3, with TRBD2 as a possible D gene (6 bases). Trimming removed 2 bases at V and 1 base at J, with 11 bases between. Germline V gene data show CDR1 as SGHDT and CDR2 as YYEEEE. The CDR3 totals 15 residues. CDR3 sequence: CASSLPGLRTDTQYF. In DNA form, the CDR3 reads TGTGCCAGCAGCTTACCGGGACTCCGCACAGATACGCAGTATTTT.

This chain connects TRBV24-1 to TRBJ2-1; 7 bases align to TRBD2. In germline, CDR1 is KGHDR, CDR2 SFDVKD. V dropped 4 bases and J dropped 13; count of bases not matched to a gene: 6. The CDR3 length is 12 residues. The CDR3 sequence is CATSDRRDYQFF. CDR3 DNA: TGTGCCACCAGTGACCGCCGGGACTATCAGTTCTTC.

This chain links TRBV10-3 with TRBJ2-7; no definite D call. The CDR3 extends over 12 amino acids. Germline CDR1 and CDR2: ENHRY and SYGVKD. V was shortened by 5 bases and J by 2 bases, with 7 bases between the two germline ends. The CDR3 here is CAISPTTYEQYF. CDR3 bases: TGTGCCATCAGTCCCACGACCTACGAGCAGTACTTC.

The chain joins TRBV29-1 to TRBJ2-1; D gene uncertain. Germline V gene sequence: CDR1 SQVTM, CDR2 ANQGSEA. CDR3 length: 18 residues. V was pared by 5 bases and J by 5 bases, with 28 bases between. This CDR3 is CSVRARVAPPTLHNEQFF. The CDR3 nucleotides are TGCAGCGTTAGGGCTAGGGTAGCCCCACCAACCCTCCACAATGAGCAGTTCTTC.

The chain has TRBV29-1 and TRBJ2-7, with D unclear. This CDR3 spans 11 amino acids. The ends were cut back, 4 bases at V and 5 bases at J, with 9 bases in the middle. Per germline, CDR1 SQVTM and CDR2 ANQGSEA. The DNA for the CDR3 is TGCAGCGTTGGAAAAAGGAACGAGCAGTACTTC. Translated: CSVGKRNEQYF.